This is a list of T cell receptor beta chains from one sample in a study of cytomegalovirus exposure and HLA in healthy donors. This table comes from immunoSEQ multiplex PCR, and its TCRdb copy is limited to in-frame clones, with some not included. The table lists about 120,000 clones, approximately 81% of them singletons, with 2.2% in the top ten. The sample comprised PBMCs. Receptors originate from a woman in her thirties or forties in good health and CMV-seronegative. CDR3s include the opening cysteine and the closing phenylalanine or tryptophan. The order of the fields is CDR3 DNA, CDR3 protein, D gene, J gene, V gene, clone size. A D gene is named only where the DNA matches it firmly. Only some rows state a clone size, as once, few, many or a class for expanded clones.

DNA: TGTGCCAGCAGCTCGACAGGGAGAGCTAATTCACCCCTCCACTTT
CDR3: CASSSTGRANSPLHF
D: TRBD1
J: TRBJ1-6
V: TRBV5-6
size: NA

DNA: TGTGCCAGCTCACCCCCGGGCAGCGGGAGGTTGTATACGCAGTATTTT
CDR3: CASSPPGSGRLYTQYF
D: TRBD2
J: TRBJ2-3
V: TRBV18
size: NA

DNA: TGCGCCAGCAGTGACGGCGGCAGTGGAACAGATACGCAGTATTTT
CDR3: CASSDGGSGTDTQYF
D: NA
J: TRBJ2-3
V: TRBV10-2
size: NA

DNA: TGCGCCAGCAGCTTGTACGGTCGGCAGTTCTTC
CDR3: CASSLYGRQFF
D: NA
J: TRBJ2-1
V: TRBV5-1
size: NA

DNA: TGTGCCAGCAGCTTAGGGGGGCTGGGCGAAGAGGCTGAAGCTTTCTTT
CDR3: CASSLGGLGEEAEAFF
D: NA
J: TRBJ1-1
V: TRBV7-9
size: NA

DNA: TGTGCCAGCAGCCTACAGGCGAACACCGGGGAGCTGTTTTTT
CDR3: CASSLQANTGELFF
D: NA
J: TRBJ2-2
V: TRBV7-9
size: NA

DNA: TGTGCCAGCAACTCCTTCGGACAGGGACCCTACGAGCAGTACTTC
CDR3: CASNSFGQGPYEQYF
D: TRBD1
J: TRBJ2-7
V: TRBV6-1
size: NA

DNA: TGTGCCAGCAGCTTACTGACAGGGCTACTGGCGTACGAGCAGTACTTC
CDR3: CASSLLTGLLAYEQYF
D: TRBD1
J: TRBJ2-7
V: TRBV5-6
size: NA

DNA: TGTGCCAGCAGGGCCAGACCGGGACAGGGCCTCGAGCAGTACTTC
CDR3: CASRARPGQGLEQYF
D: TRBD1
J: TRBJ2-7
V: TRBV6-7
size: NA

DNA: TGCAGCGTTGAAGAGGGCAGTAACTATGGCTACACCTTC
CDR3: CSVEEGSNYGYTF
D: NA
J: TRBJ1-2
V: TRBV29-1
size: NA

DNA: TGTGCCAGCAGTGTCACAGGGGGATCCTCCGATACCTCTAGCAATCAGCCCCAGCATTTT
CDR3: CASSVTGGSSDTSSNQPQHF
D: TRBD1
J: TRBJ1-5
V: TRBV6-1
size: NA

DNA: TGTGCCAGCAGACCCGGGACAGCTAAAAACATTCAGTACTTC
CDR3: CASRPGTAKNIQYF
D: TRBD1
J: TRBJ2-4
V: TRBV6-5
size: NA

DNA: TGTGCCAGCTCACCCATCGGACAGGGGGCCTACGAGCAGTACTTC
CDR3: CASSPIGQGAYEQYF
D: TRBD1
J: TRBJ2-7
V: TRBV18
size: NA

DNA: TGCGCCAGCAGCAGGTCGGGACAAGAGACTGAAGCTTTCTTT
CDR3: CASSRSGQETEAFF
D: NA
J: TRBJ1-1
V: TRBV5-1
size: few

DNA: TGTGCCTGGAGCCTGAGTGGGCTAAGCACAGATACGCAGTATTTT
CDR3: CAWSLSGLSTDTQYF
D: NA
J: TRBJ2-3
V: TRBV30
size: NA

DNA: TGCGCCAGCAGCCACGTTCAGGGTGGTCTATACAATGAGCAGTTCTTC
CDR3: CASSHVQGGLYNEQFF
D: NA
J: TRBJ2-1
V: TRBV4-1
size: NA

DNA: TGTGCCATCAGCTTACAGGGGGCGAGTGGAAACACCATATATTTT
CDR3: CAISLQGASGNTIYF
D: TRBD1
J: TRBJ1-3
V: TRBV10-3
size: NA

DNA: TGTGCCAGTCTCCGGGACAGTCTCAATCAGCCCCAGCATTTT
CDR3: CASLRDSLNQPQHF
D: TRBD1
J: TRBJ1-5
V: TRBV2
size: NA

DNA: TGCGCCAGCAGCCATATCGGACTAGCATCACAGTTCTTC
CDR3: CASSHIGLASQFF
D: TRBD2
J: TRBJ2-1
V: TRBV4-1
size: NA

DNA: TGTGCCTGGAGTACCTCGGACAGGGCTTTTAATTCACCCCTCCACTTT
CDR3: CAWSTSDRAFNSPLHF
D: TRBD1
J: TRBJ1-6
V: TRBV30
size: NA

DNA: TGCGCCAGCAGCCAAGACCCAGGGATCATAAACACTGAAGCTTTCTTT
CDR3: CASSQDPGIINTEAFF
D: NA
J: TRBJ1-1
V: TRBV4-3
size: NA

DNA: TGTGCCAGCAGCAGAGCGGGGGGATCCTACGAGCAGTACTTC
CDR3: CASSRAGGSYEQYF
D: TRBD2
J: TRBJ2-7
V: TRBV4-2
size: NA

DNA: TGTGCCACCAGACCGGGAGTAGCAGATACGCAGTATTTT
CDR3: CATRPGVADTQYF
D: NA
J: TRBJ2-3
V: TRBV15
size: NA

DNA: TGTGCCAGCAGCCCTACCCCCGGGACAGGGGCCCACGAGCAGTACTTC
CDR3: CASSPTPGTGAHEQYF
D: TRBD1
J: TRBJ2-7
V: TRBV5-4
size: NA

DNA: TGTGCCAGCAGTCCCACGACTAGCGGGAGGGCCTACGAGCAGTACTTC
CDR3: CASSPTTSGRAYEQYF
D: TRBD2
J: TRBJ2-7
V: TRBV28
size: NA

DNA: TGTGCCAGTAGTTCTCCAAGCTACGAGCAGTACTTC
CDR3: CASSSPSYEQYF
D: NA
J: TRBJ2-7
V: TRBV19
size: NA

DNA: TGTGCCAGCAGCTTGGCCGATAGACAGGGCGGCGAGCAGTACTTC
CDR3: CASSLADRQGGEQYF
D: TRBD1
J: TRBJ2-7
V: TRBV5-4
size: NA

DNA: TGTGCCAGCAGCACAACAGGTTCCACCTATGGCTACACCTTC
CDR3: CASSTTGSTYGYTF
D: NA
J: TRBJ1-2
V: TRBV7-9
size: NA

DNA: TGTGCCAGCAGTGACAGGGGGCGGGCAGATACGCAGTATTTT
CDR3: CASSDRGRADTQYF
D: TRBD1
J: TRBJ2-3
V: TRBV6-5
size: NA

DNA: TGTGCCAGCAGACCTACCAGGGGGTACACTGAAGCTTTCTTT
CDR3: CASRPTRGYTEAFF
D: TRBD1
J: TRBJ1-1
V: TRBV27
size: once

DNA: TGTGCCAGCAGCCGCACCTCTGGGCCAACGAATTCACCCCTCCACTTT
CDR3: CASSRTSGPTNSPLHF
D: NA
J: TRBJ1-6
V: TRBV9
size: NA

DNA: TGTGCCATCAGTGAGTCGAGTCTCTACGAGCAGTACTTC
CDR3: CAISESSLYEQYF
D: NA
J: TRBJ2-7
V: TRBV10-3
size: NA

DNA: TGTGCCAGCAGGGTGGGGGGAATCCAAGAGACCCAGTACTTC
CDR3: CASRVGGIQETQYF
D: NA
J: TRBJ2-5
V: TRBV6-5
size: NA

DNA: TGTGCCAGCAGCTCAGGACGGACAGACACAGATACGCAGTATTTT
CDR3: CASSSGRTDTDTQYF
D: NA
J: TRBJ2-3
V: TRBV7-9
size: few

DNA: TGTGCCAGCAGCCTCTTCGGGAATCCGAACACCGGGGAGCTGTTTTTT
CDR3: CASSLFGNPNTGELFF
D: NA
J: TRBJ2-2
V: TRBV7-8
size: NA

DNA: TGTGCCAGCAGTGAAACTAGCGGGGGGACCGGGAAGCTGTTTTTT
CDR3: CASSETSGGTGKLFF
D: TRBD2
J: TRBJ2-2
V: TRBV6-1
size: NA

DNA: TGTGCCAGCAGTGAATCGTGGACAGACTCCTACGAGCAGTACTTC
CDR3: CASSESWTDSYEQYF
D: NA
J: TRBJ2-7
V: TRBV25-1
size: NA

DNA: TGTGCCAGCAGCCCCAGCAGGTGGGGGGGCTACGAGCAGTACTTC
CDR3: CASSPSRWGGYEQYF
D: TRBD2
J: TRBJ2-7
V: TRBV6-6
size: NA

DNA: TGTGCCAGCAGTTTGGGCAGGGGGCGGATTCATGGCTACACCTTC
CDR3: CASSLGRGRIHGYTF
D: TRBD1
J: TRBJ1-2
V: TRBV28
size: NA

DNA: TGTGCCAGCAGCACAAGCAGGGATTTGCAGCCCCAGCATTTT
CDR3: CASSTSRDLQPQHF
D: NA
J: TRBJ1-5
V: TRBV9
size: NA

DNA: TGCGCCAGCAGCCAAGATGTAGGGGTAGCCAAAAACATTCAGTACTTC
CDR3: CASSQDVGVAKNIQYF
D: NA
J: TRBJ2-4
V: TRBV4-3
size: NA

DNA: TGTGCCAGCAGCTCGGGGACAGGGGTTTGGTCTGGAAACACCATATATTTT
CDR3: CASSSGTGVWSGNTIYF
D: TRBD1
J: TRBJ1-3
V: TRBV7-2
size: NA

DNA: TGTGCCAGCAGTTACTCAGGGGGAACCTACGAGCAGTACTTC
CDR3: CASSYSGGTYEQYF
D: NA
J: TRBJ2-7
V: TRBV6-5
size: NA

DNA: TGTGCCAGCAGCACGGGACAGGGATACACTGAAGCTTTCTTT
CDR3: CASSTGQGYTEAFF
D: TRBD1
J: TRBJ1-1
V: TRBV11-2
size: few

DNA: TGTGCCAGTAGTACCTCCGACAGGGAAGGTGGTGAAGCTTTCTTT
CDR3: CASSTSDREGGEAFF
D: TRBD1
J: TRBJ1-1
V: TRBV19
size: NA

DNA: TGTGCCAGCAGCCCGGGAGGAGCGGGGACCTACGAGCAGTACTTC
CDR3: CASSPGGAGTYEQYF
D: TRBD2
J: TRBJ2-7
V: TRBV7-2
size: NA

DNA: TGTGCCAGCAGCTCCTCGGGTCTAGTGGATCAGCCCCAGCATTTT
CDR3: CASSSSGLVDQPQHF
D: NA
J: TRBJ1-5
V: TRBV5-6
size: few

DNA: TGTGCCAGCAGTAGGGGTAGTAGTTGGAGTACAGATACGCAGTATTTT
CDR3: CASSRGSSWSTDTQYF
D: NA
J: TRBJ2-3
V: TRBV27
size: once

DNA: TGTGCCAGCAGTTCGGGACAGGGGATTTCGGCTTTCTTT
CDR3: CASSSGQGISAFF
D: TRBD1
J: TRBJ1-1
V: TRBV27
size: NA

DNA: TGCGCCAGCAGCCCATGGACGGGGAACTATGGCTACACCTTC
CDR3: CASSPWTGNYGYTF
D: NA
J: TRBJ1-2
V: TRBV5-1
size: NA

DNA: TGTGCCAGCAGATTAGGGGGACTAGGATTTCACAATGAGCAGTTCTTC
CDR3: CASRLGGLGFHNEQFF
D: TRBD2
J: TRBJ2-1
V: TRBV7-8
size: once

DNA: TGCAGCGGGCCGGGATCTACAAACTACGAGCAGTACTTC
CDR3: CSGPGSTNYEQYF
D: NA
J: TRBJ2-7
V: TRBV29-1
size: NA